One and the same sample provided the 21 T cell receptor beta chains below, sequenced in a study of T cells in Graves' hyperthyroidism and ophthalmopathy. Amplification of TCR beta CDR3 regions was performed using RNA transcripts as template. HTBI primers drove first-round RT-PCR of the TCR CDR3. TCRdb processed the multiplex PCR reads anew with MiXCR; each CDR3 protein has one entry. The sample holds 500,000 or so distinct CDR3 sequences, 17% seen once. The specimen was blood. The receptors were gathered from a young woman with Graves' ophthalmopathy.

The chain combines TRBV10-3 with TRBJ2-3; 11 bases match TRBD2. The junction had 6 bases not matched to a gene; V was cut back by 4 bases and J by 0 bases. The CDR3 totals 17 residues. The germline gives CDR1 ENHRY, CDR2 SYGVKD. In DNA, the CDR3 is TGTGCCATCAGTGCATACCGGACTAGCGGGAGCACAGATACGCAGTATTTT. It encodes CAISAYRTSGSTDTQYF.

This clonotype was counted a few times. The chain combines TRBV5-8 with TRBJ2-4; D gene unclear. CDR3 size: 16 residues. Trimming took 0 bases from V and 1 from J, leaving 11 bases between them. The germline gives CDR1 SGHTS, CDR2 YDEGEE. In nucleotides, the CDR3 is TGTGCCAGCAGCTTGGTAGCAGCAGTCGCCAAAAACATTCAGTACTTC. It translates to CASSLVAAVAKNIQYF.

The table lists this clonotype with a few counts. The V and J genes are TRBV19 and TRBJ1-2; 7 bases are a match to TRBD1. J lost 6 bases, V lost 6 bases, and 19 bases had no gene match. Germline V gene data show CDR1 as LNHDA and CDR2 as SQIVND (reference sequence). This CDR3 is 17 amino acids long. The DNA of the CDR3 is TGTGCCAGTAGCGGATCCGGGACAGTCCCTTCAGTCGATGGCTACACCTTC. Amino acid sequence: CASSGSGTVPSVDGYTF. Combining the CDR3 with reference TRBV19 and TRBJ1-2 gives the whole variable domain DGGITQSPKYLFRKEGQNVTLSCEQNLNHDAMYWYRQDPGQGLRLIYYSQIVNDFQKGDIAEGYSVSREKKESFPLTVTSAQKNPTAFYLCASSGSGTVPSVDGYTFGSGTRLTVV.

J is TRBJ2-5 and V is TRBV28; 11 bases map to TRBD1. Germline assignment: CDR1 MDHEN and CDR2 SYDVKM. V trimming: 3 bases; J trimming: 4 bases; junction bases outside the gene matches: 13. The CDR3 totals 18 residues. The CDR3 sequence: CASSLIGWTGGDAETQYF. The CDR3 nucleotides are TGTGCCAGCAGTTTGATTGGGTGGACAGGGGGCGACGCAGAGACCCAGTACTTC.

This clonotype has just a few counts. The rearrangement joins TRBV25-1 to TRBJ1-1; a weak D match, TRBD1 (5 bases). Per the germline V gene, CDR1 is MGHDK and CDR2 is SYGVNS. The CDR3 contains 14 residues. With 6 bases removed from V and 6 bases from J, the gap between germline ends came to 17 bases. CDR3 nucleotides: TGTGCCAGCAGGAGCACAGGTGGTAAGGCTGAAGCTTTCTTT. It specifies CASRSTGGKAEAFF.

This clonotype was seen ten or more times. This sequence joins TRBV5-6 and TRBJ2-3; weak D call: TRBD2 (5 bases). The germline V gene encodes CDR1 SGHDT and CDR2 YYEEEE. V was shortened by 3 bases and J by 2 bases, with 13 bases between the two germline ends. This CDR3 has 15 amino acids. CDR3 in amino acids: CASSWKLGPTDTQYF. Written as DNA, the CDR3 is TGTGCCAGCAGCTGGAAACTAGGTCCCACAGATACGCAGTATTTT.

In its sample, this clonotype was seen a few times. The V and J genes are TRBV4-1 and TRBJ2-3, with a weak D call TRBD2 (6 bases). This CDR3 has 16 amino acids. Germline CDR1 reads MGHRA; CDR2 reads YSYEKL. V shed 0 bases and J shed 0 bases, with 10 bases lying between them. In DNA form, the CDR3 reads TGCGCCAGCAGCCAAGATCGGCGGGGAAGCACAGATACGCAGTATTTT. Amino acids: CASSQDRRGSTDTQYF.

This clonotype occurred many times. The chain is built from TRBV5-1 and TRBJ1-1, with TRBD1 as a possible D gene (5 bases). The CDR3 spans 14 residues. Germline lookup yields CDR1 SGHRS and CDR2 YFSETQ. V was clipped by 2 bases and J by 7 bases, with 15 bases between them. The CDR3 DNA sequence: TGCGCCAGCAGCTTCGGGGACCGAACCTTTGAAGCTTTCTTT. Its protein is CASSFGDRTFEAFF.

V gene TRBV27 combines with J gene TRBJ2-1; 9 positions agree with TRBD2. V lost 5 bases and J lost 3; bases outside the gene matches: 5. CDR1 and CDR2 (germline): MNHEY, SMNVEV (reference sequence). The CDR3 sequence is 15 residues long. Written as DNA, the CDR3 is TGTGCCAGCAGTACGCGGGAGGGCCGCTACAATGAGCAGTTCTTC. Translating gives CASSTREGRYNEQFF.

This clonotype came up many times. V gene TRBV6-1 combines with J gene TRBJ2-1, with D uncertain. This CDR3 contains 17 residues. The germline V gene encodes CDR1 MNHNS and CDR2 SASEGT. V was trimmed by 5 bases and J by 0 bases, leaving 17 bases between them. The CDR3 DNA reads TGTGCCAGCAGTCCCCTTATAAACGCCCCCTCCTACAATGAGCAGTTCTTC. It is translated as CASSPLINAPSYNEQFF.

This clonotype has a count of ten or more. The rearrangement joins TRBV12-3 or TRBV12-4 to TRBJ2-3; tentative D call: TRBD2 (6 bases). The CDR3 is 16 amino acids. Trimming removed 2 bases at V and 6 bases at J, with 18 bases between. CDR3: CASSLSAGRVWDTQYF. In DNA form, the CDR3 reads TGTGCCAGCAGTTTATCTGCGGGGCGAGTTTGGGATACGCAGTATTTT.

This clonotype was seen many times. The chain employs TRBV7-9 and TRBJ1-1; weak D call: TRBD1 (5 bases). The germline CDR1 and CDR2 sequences are SEHNR and FQNEAQ (reference sequence). V was pared by 2 bases and J by 5 bases, with 21 bases between. The CDR3 totals 17 residues. The CDR3 DNA follows: TGTGCCAGCAGCTTACCCCGGACACAGCGGGGGGAGACTGAAGCTTTCTTT. The encoded protein is CASSLPRTQRGETEAFF.

This clonotype was seen ten or more times. The chain couples TRBV28 to TRBJ2-1; unclear D gene. Germline CDR1 is MDHEN and CDR2 is SYDVKM. The CDR3 covers 14 residues. V lost 4 bases and J lost 3, with 10 bases in between. CDR3: CASSSPPNYNEQFF. The CDR3 region has the DNA TGTGCCAGCAGTTCCCCCCCGAACTACAATGAGCAGTTCTTC. The full variable domain, in which reference TRBV28 and TRBJ2-1 provide the parts outside the CDR3, is DVKVTQSSRYLVKRTGEKVFLECVQDMDHENMFWYRQDPGLGLRLIYFSYDVKMKEKGDIPEGYSVSREKKERFSLILESASTNQTSMYLCASSSPPNYNEQFFGPGTRLTVL.

This clonotype was picked up many times. The chain couples TRBV11-1 to TRBJ2-1, with 10 bases lining up with TRBD2. With 5 bases clipped from V and 4 bases from J, the junction kept 5 bases outside the gene matches. The CDR3 has 15 amino acids. Germline values: CDR1 SGHAT, CDR2 FQDESV (reference sequence). CDR3 sequence: CASSHSGRRYNEQFF. For the CDR3, the DNA is TGTGCCAGCAGCCATAGCGGGAGGCGGTACAATGAGCAGTTCTTC.

This clonotype was seen many times. The rearrangement uses TRBV6-1 and TRBJ1-1, with TRBD1 as a possible D gene (6 bases). The germline V and J ends were trimmed by 6 bases and 1 base, with 15 bases remaining between them. The CDR3 contains 15 residues. Germline loops: CDR1 MNHNS, CDR2 SASEGT. The CDR3 is CASSLWPGQNTEAFF. The CDR3 DNA reads as TGTGCCAGCAGCCTATGGCCGGGACAGAACACTGAAGCTTTCTTT.

Concerning this clonotype itself: A single base separates this from a much larger clone, so it may be a read error. The chain carries TRBV7-3 and TRBJ1-1; 7 nucleotides line up with TRBD1. Trimming at V came to 4 bases and at J to 4 bases, leaving 6 bases not matched to a gene. The germline V gene has CDR1 SGHTA and CDR2 FQGTGA. The CDR3 runs 14 residues. CDR3 bases: TGTGCCAGCAGCTCAGGGGGGGTGAGCACTGAAGCTTTCTTT. This translates into CASSSGGVSTEAFF.

The chain combines TRBV11-1 with TRBJ1-1, with D tentatively TRBD1 (6 bases). CDR3 length equals 17 residues. V lost 2 bases and J 0 bases, leaving 16 bases between the germline ends. Germline CDR1 is SGHAT and CDR2 is FQDESV (reference sequence). The DNA of the CDR3 is TGTGCCAGCAGCTTAACCGGGGGGCCGCGCATGAACACTGAAGCTTTCTTT. Its translation: CASSLTGGPRMNTEAFF.

V usage is TRBV30 and J usage is TRBJ1-6; possibly TRBD1 for D (6 bases). V was clipped by 7 bases and J by 7 bases, with 14 bases between them. The CDR3 contains 13 residues. Germline lookup yields CDR1 GTSNPN and CDR2 SVGIG (reference sequence). CDR3 bases: TGTGCCTCCGGGGCAGGGGCGAATTCACCCCTCCACTTT. Amino acids: CASGAGANSPLHF.

The V gene is TRBV7-6, the J gene TRBJ2-7; 8 bases fit TRBD2. The CDR3 sequence is 14 residues long. V shed 0 bases and J 4 bases; nucleotides not matched to a gene: 2. Per germline, CDR1 SGHVS and CDR2 FNYEAQ. The CDR3 reads CASSLAASGYEQYF. DNA for the CDR3: TGTGCCAGCAGCTTAGCGGCTAGCGGGTACGAGCAGTACTTC.

The chain joins TRBV6-5 to TRBJ2-7; 13 nucleotides agree with TRBD2. Germline CDR1 reads MNHEY; CDR2 reads SVGAGI. The CDR3 is 20 amino acids. The V and J ends lost 0 bases and 2 bases, in that order; junction bases with no gene match: 13. CDR3 sequence (DNA): TGTGCCAGCAGTTACTCAGGGGGATCGGGACTAGCGGGGACTACCTACGAGCAGTACTTC. This codes for CASSYSGGSGLAGTTYEQYF.

This clonotype has a count of ten or more. The rearrangement links TRBV5-1 to TRBJ1-2, with D unresolved. From germline, CDR1 is SGHRS and CDR2 YFSETQ. V dropped 4 bases and J dropped 6 bases, with 10 bases sitting between them. The CDR3 totals 12 residues. CDR3 sequence (DNA): TGCGCCAGCAGCCCCTACGGGGATGGCTACACCTTC. Protein: CASSPYGDGYTF.